This TCR beta chain was profiled in a study of shared clonotypes between healthy human individuals. Overall study context: Three CD4 naive, three CD4 memory, two CD8 naive and one CD8 memory plate were used per donor. Study results and limitations: Generally, estimated richness proved larger in naive subsets than it did in memory subsets.

The table came from immunoSEQ multiplex PCR; TCRdb's copy has only in-frame clones and leaves some out. Seen here are roughly 2 million clones, approximately 94% observed once, and the top ten hold about 1.1%. Naive CD8 cells were CD45RO-negative, positively selected for CCR7, excluding terminally differentiated effector memory CD45RA+ cells. In the case of this clone: What it recognizes is unknown.

This CDR3 comprises 15 residues. V dropped 5 bases and J dropped 7; count of bases not matched to a gene: 10. The germline V gene has CDR1 PRHDT and CDR2 FYEKMQ (reference sequence). What was sequenced was naive CD8+ T cells sorted from blood. The rearrangement uses TRBV13 and TRBJ2-3, with 9 bases that match TRBD2. This TCR derives from a man aged 18 to 30 in good health. The CDR3 sequence is CASSPSRGGANTQYF. The DNA for the CDR3 is TGTGCCAGCAGCCCCTCACGCGGGGGGGCTAATACGCAGTATTTT.